This entry lists 25 T cell receptor beta chains sequenced from one sample in a study of OX40 agonist ivuxolimab in advanced cancers. The library came from the immunoSEQ multiplex PCR assay. This is the immuneACCESS table as TCRdb keeps it, with only in-frame sequences that have V and J called. A part of the clones is gone; compared with another copy, unresolved V genes explain less than half, and the rest is unexplained. Within this sample are 45,000 or so clones, with roughly 93% of them counted one time only. The leading ten clones occupy 15% to 20% of the sample. The starting material was CD4+ or CD8+ T cells sorted from blood, obtained in a trial of the OX40 agonist ivuxolimab. Receptor source: an adult with an advanced solid tumor such as melanoma, head and neck, liver or kidney cancer.

This sequence joins TRBV10-3 and TRBJ2-7; D not resolved. From germline, CDR1 is ENHRY and CDR2 SYGVKD. The V end lost 3 bases, the J end lost 2 bases, and 11 bases lay between the germline ends. The CDR3 loop spans 14 amino acids. The CDR3 is CAISDLKTPYEQYF. The DNA for the CDR3 is TGTGCCATCAGTGATCTTAAAACGCCCTACGAGCAGTACTTC.

V is TRBV7-2 and J is TRBJ2-1, with 12 bases fitting TRBD2. This CDR3 has 15 amino acids. J was trimmed by 7 bases and V by 5 bases; bases with no gene match: 6. CDR1 is SGHTA and CDR2 is FQGNSA in the germline V gene. In DNA form, the CDR3 reads TGTGCCAGCAGCCCCGGACTAGCGGGACGGAATGAGCAGTTCTTC. Protein: CASSPGLAGRNEQFF.

This chain links TRBV2 with TRBJ1-2; TRBD1 aligns across 10 bases. Losses at the gene ends were 4 bases for V and 4 bases for J; bases not matched to a gene: 6. The germline V gene has CDR1 SNHLY and CDR2 FYNNEI. CDR3 length: 15 residues. CDR3 sequence reads: CASSVGTGDPYGYTF. The CDR3 nucleotides read TGTGCCAGCAGTGTTGGGACAGGGGACCCCTATGGCTACACCTTC.

This rearrangement joins TRBV9 to TRBJ1-2; D is perhaps TRBD1 (5 bases). The V gene lost 2 bases and the J gene lost 3 bases, with 8 bases spanning the gap. This CDR3 has 13 amino acids. Germline loops: CDR1 SGDLS, CDR2 YYNGEE. The CDR3 region is CASSVGGDYGYTF. CDR3 sequence (DNA): TGTGCCAGCAGCGTCGGAGGGGACTATGGCTACACCTTC.

This chain links TRBV7-6 with TRBJ2-1; TRBD1 aligns across 7 bases. The V gene's germline CDR1 is SGHVS and CDR2 FNYEAQ. Losses at the gene ends were 1 base for V and 11 bases for J; bases not matched to a gene: 5. There are 13 residues in the CDR3. The CDR3 bases are TGTGCCAGCAGCTTAGAACAGGGGCAGCAGCAGTTCTTC. This encodes CASSLEQGQQQFF.

This sequence joins TRBV19 and TRBJ2-5, with 8 bases identical to TRBD1. CDR1 is LNHDA, CDR2 SQIVND, per germline (reference sequence). This CDR3 contains 12 residues. Unmatched junction bases numbered 2, after V lost 6 bases and J lost 5 bases. CDR3 loop: CASSNRGETQYF. CDR3 in DNA: TGTGCCAGTAGCAACAGGGGGGAGACCCAGTACTTC.

J is TRBJ2-7 and V is TRBV6-5, with a tentative D call TRBD1 (5 bases). The V gene lost 0 bases and the J gene lost 4 bases, with 10 bases spanning the gap. Germline CDR1 is MNHEY and CDR2 is SVGAGI. The CDR3 is 14 amino acids. CDR3 residues: CASSYSNDRYEQYF. The CDR3, as DNA: TGTGCCAGCAGTTACTCGAACGACAGATACGAGCAGTACTTC.

The chain carries TRBV21-1 and TRBJ2-3. TRBV21-1 has pseudogene status. This CDR3 spans 18 amino acids. The CDR3 DNA reads as TGTGCCAGCAGCATAAAACGGATCCCTATTCCTAGCACAGATACGCAGTATTTT. It specifies CASSIKRIPIPSTDTQYF.

The V gene is TRBV28, the J gene TRBJ2-5; D is ambiguous. Germline V lookup: CDR1 MDHEN, CDR2 SYDVKM. V was shortened by 3 bases and J by 0 bases, with 8 bases between the two germline ends. This CDR3 is 14 amino acids long. The CDR3 sequence is CASSLWGNQETQYF. The DNA of the CDR3 is TGTGCCAGCAGTTTGTGGGGAAACCAAGAGACCCAGTACTTC. Full variable domain (rest looked up from reference TRBV28 and TRBJ2-5): DVKVTQSSRYLVKRTGEKVFLECVQDMDHENMFWYRQDPGLGLRLIYFSYDVKMKEKGDIPEGYSVSREKKERFSLILESASTNQTSMYLCASSLWGNQETQYFGPGTRLLVL.

The chain has TRBV5-4 and TRBJ1-1; 8 bases line up with TRBD1. The trim removed 7 bases at V and 1 base at J, leaving 9 bases unmatched. This CDR3 region has 15 residues. CDR1 and CDR2 from the germline V gene are SGHNT and YYREEE (reference sequence). The CDR3 DNA sequence: TGTGCCAGCTTTCTCAGGGGGCTAGGGAACACTGAAGCTTTCTTT. Translation gives CASFLRGLGNTEAFF.

V gene TRBV29-1 combines with J gene TRBJ1-2, with D unresolved. The V end was cut by 4 bases, the J end by 11 bases, with 14 bases between. The CDR3 is 11 residues long. Germline CDR1 reads SQVTM; CDR2 reads ANQGSEA. This CDR3 is CSVVIPAGYTF. Written as DNA, the CDR3 is TGCAGCGTTGTTATACCGGCTGGGTACACCTTC.

A single count supports this clone. V gene TRBV6-6 combines with J gene TRBJ2-7; no clear D gene. This CDR3 has 16 amino acids. V shed 2 bases and J shed 6 bases, with 20 bases lying between them. CDR1 MNHNY and CDR2 SVGAGI come from the germline V gene (reference sequence). CDR3 sequence (DNA): TGTGCCAGCAGTTACGAGGCTGTGGCCCCTATTGGCGAGCAGTACTTC. The encoded protein is CASSYEAVAPIGEQYF.

The rearrangement joins TRBV5-4 to TRBJ2-5; a weak D match, TRBD1 (5 bases). Germline CDR1 is SGHNT and CDR2 is YYREEE (reference sequence). The CDR3 is made up of 14 amino acids. V lost 2 bases, J lost 6 bases, and 14 bases lay in between. CDR3 protein: CASSFGLGDQTQYF. The DNA for the CDR3 is TGTGCCAGCAGCTTTGGATTAGGGGATCAGACCCAGTACTTC.

The chain joins TRBV6-5 to TRBJ2-2, with D uncertain. V lost 0 bases and J 1 base, leaving 3 bases between the germline ends. CDR1 MNHEY and CDR2 SVGAGI come from the germline V gene. The CDR3 has 14 residues. CDR3 in amino acids: CASSYSQNTGELFF. The CDR3 DNA is TGTGCCAGCAGTTACTCACAGAACACCGGGGAGCTGTTTTTT.

The V and J genes are TRBV9 and TRBJ2-1, with D tentatively TRBD2 (6 bases). The CDR3 runs to 14 residues. Germline V gene data show CDR1 as SGDLS and CDR2 as YYNGEE. V was trimmed by 3 bases and J by 10 bases, leaving 17 bases between them. The CDR3 loop is CASSATGGAKEQFF. For the CDR3, the DNA is TGTGCCAGCAGCGCCACCGGGGGAGCGAAGGAGCAGTTCTTC.

The chain couples TRBV27 to TRBJ2-7, with 9 bases matching TRBD2. Germline values: CDR1 MNHEY, CDR2 SMNVEV (reference sequence). Trimming cost V 3 bases and J 9 bases; bases outside gene matches: 9. The CDR3 sequence is 14 residues long. The CDR3 DNA sequence: TGTGCCAGCAGTTTTCAGGGGACTAGCTTCTGGCAGTACTTC. This translates into CASSFQGTSFWQYF.

The DNA for the CDR3 is TGTGCCAGCAGTTTATCACCCCCAGGACTAGCGAGTGAGCAGTTCTTC. Protein: CASSLSPPGLASEQFF. The chain joins TRBV27 to TRBJ2-1; 9 positions match TRBD2. The germline V gene encodes CDR1 MNHEY and CDR2 SMNVEV (reference sequence). The CDR3 has 16 residues. J was trimmed by 9 bases and V by 0 bases; bases with no gene match: 9.

This chain connects TRBV28 to TRBJ2-7; D is unresolved. CDR1 and CDR2 from the germline V gene are MDHEN and SYDVKM. CDR3 length: 12 amino acids. The ends were cut back, 4 bases at V and 6 bases at J, with 10 bases in the middle. Here the CDR3 DNA reads TGTGCCAGCAGTTCGAACAGAGGCGAGCAGTACTTC. This gives the protein CASSSNRGEQYF.

The DNA for the CDR3 is TGTGCCAGCAGCCTCCCGGGAGGCGGGACAGATACGCAGTATTTT. Residues: CASSLPGGGTDTQYF. The chain uses TRBV13 and TRBJ2-3; 7 bases are a match to TRBD2. CDR1 PRHDT and CDR2 FYEKMQ come from the germline V gene (reference sequence). Losses at the gene ends were 5 bases for V and 3 bases for J; bases not matched to a gene: 8. This CDR3 is 15 amino acids long.

This chain connects TRBV30 to TRBJ1-4; the D is unclear. Trimming shortened V by 2 bases and J by 0 bases, and 7 bases separated the two germline ends. CDR1 is GTSNPN and CDR2 is SVGIG in the germline V gene (reference sequence). This CDR3 region has 14 residues. The CDR3: CAWSRVATNEKLFF. The CDR3 region has the DNA TGTGCCTGGAGTCGCGTAGCAACTAATGAAAAACTGTTTTTT. The full variable domain, with the rest looked up from reference TRBV30 and TRBJ1-4, is SQTIHQWPATLVQPVGSPLSLECTVEGTSNPNLYWYRQAAGRGLQLLFYSVGIGQISSEVPQNLSASRPQDRQFILSSKKLLLSDSGFYLCAWSRVATNEKLFFGSGTQLSVL.

The V call is TRBV29-1, the J call TRBJ2-2, with D perhaps given as TRBD1 or TRBD2 (5 bases each). CDR1 is SQVTM and CDR2 is ANQGSEA in the germline V gene. The CDR3 covers 13 residues. The V and J ends lost 2 bases and 6 bases respectively, with 10 bases between them. The CDR3 DNA reads TGCAGCGTTGAACCCCAGGGAGCCGGGGAGCTGTTTTTT. Residues: CSVEPQGAGELFF.

This sequence joins TRBV4-2 and TRBJ2-3; a possible D gene is TRBD2 (7 bases). V was pared by 0 bases and J by 5 bases, with 18 bases between. Germline lookup yields CDR1 LGHNA and CDR2 YNFKEQ. CDR3 length equals 17 residues. The CDR3, as DNA: TGTGCCAGCAGCCAAGATGATAAGGGGGGGCAGGTAGATACGCAGTATTTT. Translation: CASSQDDKGGQVDTQYF.

J is TRBJ2-3 and V is TRBV14, with D possibly being TRBD2 (6 bases). The germline V gene encodes CDR1 SGHDN and CDR2 FVKESK. V lost 4 bases, J lost 4 bases, and 15 bases lay in between. The CDR3 has 15 residues. CDR3 coding DNA: TGTGCCAGCAGCCTGGGACTTAGCCGGGCAGATACGCAGTATTTT. Amino acid sequence: CASSLGLSRADTQYF.

This sequence joins TRBV6-1 and TRBJ2-5; 11 positions agree with TRBD2. V shed 4 bases and J 2 bases; nucleotides not matched to a gene: 3. Per the germline V gene, CDR1 is MNHNS and CDR2 is SASEGT. This CDR3 comprises 15 residues. CDR3 DNA: TGTGCCAGCAGTGTCAGACTAGCGGGGCAAGAGACCCAGTACTTC. This sequence encodes CASSVRLAGQETQYF.

CDR3 in DNA: TGCAGTGTACCAGCCCCCTACGAGCAGTACTTC. Protein: CSVPAPYEQYF. V usage is TRBV20-1 and J usage is TRBJ2-7; the D is unclear. Trimming pared 7 bases from V and 2 bases from J, leaving 9 bases between. Germline lookup yields CDR1 DFQATT and CDR2 SNEGSKA (reference sequence). The CDR3 totals 11 residues.